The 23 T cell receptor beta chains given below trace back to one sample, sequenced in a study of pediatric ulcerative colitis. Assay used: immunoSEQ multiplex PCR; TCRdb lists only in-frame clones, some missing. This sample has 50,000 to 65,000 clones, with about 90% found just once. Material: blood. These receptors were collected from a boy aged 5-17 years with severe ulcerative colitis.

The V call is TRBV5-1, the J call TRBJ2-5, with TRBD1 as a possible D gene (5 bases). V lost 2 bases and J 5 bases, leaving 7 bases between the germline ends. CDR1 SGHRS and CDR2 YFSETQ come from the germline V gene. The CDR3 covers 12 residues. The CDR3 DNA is TGCGCCAGCAGCTTTCCAGGGGAGACCCAGTACTTC. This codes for CASSFPGETQYF.

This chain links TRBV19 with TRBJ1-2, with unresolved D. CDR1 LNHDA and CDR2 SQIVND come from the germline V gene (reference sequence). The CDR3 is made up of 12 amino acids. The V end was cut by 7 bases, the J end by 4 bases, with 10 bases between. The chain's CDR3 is CASNPGSYGYTF. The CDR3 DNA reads TGTGCCAGTAATCCGGGATCCTATGGCTACACCTTC.

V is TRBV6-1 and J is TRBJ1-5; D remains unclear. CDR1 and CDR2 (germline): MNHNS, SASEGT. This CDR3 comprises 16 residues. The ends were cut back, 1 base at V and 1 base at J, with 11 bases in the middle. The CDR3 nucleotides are TGTGCCAGCAGTGAAGGTCAACTTACCAGCAATCAGCCCCAGCATTTT. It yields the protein CASSEGQLTSNQPQHF.

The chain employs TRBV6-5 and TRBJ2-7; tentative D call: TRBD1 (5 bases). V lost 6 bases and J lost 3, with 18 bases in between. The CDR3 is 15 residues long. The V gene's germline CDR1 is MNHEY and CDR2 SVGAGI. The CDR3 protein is CASSSTTVGVYEQYF. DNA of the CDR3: TGTGCCAGCAGCAGTACGACAGTTGGTGTCTACGAGCAGTACTTC.

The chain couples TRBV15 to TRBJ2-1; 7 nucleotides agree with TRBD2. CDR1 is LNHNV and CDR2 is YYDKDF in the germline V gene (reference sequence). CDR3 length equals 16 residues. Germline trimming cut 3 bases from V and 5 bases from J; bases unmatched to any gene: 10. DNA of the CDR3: TGTGCCACCAGCAGCTTAGGAGCGGGATTAAACAATGAGCAGTTCTTC. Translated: CATSSLGAGLNNEQFF.

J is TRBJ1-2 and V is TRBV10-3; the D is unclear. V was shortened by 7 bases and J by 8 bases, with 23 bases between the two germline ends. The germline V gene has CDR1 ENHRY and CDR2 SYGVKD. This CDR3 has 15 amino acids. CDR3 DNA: TGTGCCATCATTAATGATAGTCCTCCGGGTGCAGGCTACACCTTC. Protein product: CAIINDSPPGAGYTF.

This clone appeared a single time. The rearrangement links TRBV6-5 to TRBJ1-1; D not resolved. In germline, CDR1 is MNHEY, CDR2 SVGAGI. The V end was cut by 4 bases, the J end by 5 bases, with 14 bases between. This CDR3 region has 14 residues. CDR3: CASSSPGRKTEAFF. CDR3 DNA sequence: TGTGCCAGCAGTTCCCCAGGAAGGAAGACTGAAGCTTTCTTT.

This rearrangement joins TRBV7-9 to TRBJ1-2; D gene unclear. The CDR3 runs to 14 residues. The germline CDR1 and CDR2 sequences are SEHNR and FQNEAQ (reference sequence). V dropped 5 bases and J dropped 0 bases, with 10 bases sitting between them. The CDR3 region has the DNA TGTGCCAGCAGCGACCCGGGGTCTAACTATGGCTACACCTTC. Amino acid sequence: CASSDPGSNYGYTF.

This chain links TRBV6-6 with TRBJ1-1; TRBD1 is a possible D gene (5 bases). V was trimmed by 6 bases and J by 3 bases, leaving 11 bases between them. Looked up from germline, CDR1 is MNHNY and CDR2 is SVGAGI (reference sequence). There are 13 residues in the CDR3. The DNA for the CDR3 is TGTGCCAGCAGAATCCGGGACGACACTGAAGCTTTCTTT. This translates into CASRIRDDTEAFF.

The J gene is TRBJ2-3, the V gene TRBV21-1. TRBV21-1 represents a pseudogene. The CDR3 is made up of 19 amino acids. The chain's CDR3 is CASSKAGLPRRGAADTQYF. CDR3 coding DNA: TGTGCCAGCAGCAAAGCTGGTTTGCCGCGACGAGGGGCTGCAGATACGCAGTATTTT.

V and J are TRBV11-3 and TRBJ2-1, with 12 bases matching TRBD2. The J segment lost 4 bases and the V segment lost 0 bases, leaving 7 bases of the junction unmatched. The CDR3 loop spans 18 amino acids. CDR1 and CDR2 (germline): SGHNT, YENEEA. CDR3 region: CASSLERLLAGGYNEQFF. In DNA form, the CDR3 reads TGTGCCAGCAGCTTAGAGCGATTACTAGCGGGAGGATACAATGAGCAGTTCTTC.

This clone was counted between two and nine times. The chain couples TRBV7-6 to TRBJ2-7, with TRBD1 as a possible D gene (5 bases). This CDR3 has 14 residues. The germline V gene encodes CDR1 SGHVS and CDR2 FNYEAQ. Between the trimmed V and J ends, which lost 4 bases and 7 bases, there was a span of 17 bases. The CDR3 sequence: CASSSQGSYGEQYF. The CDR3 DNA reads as TGTGCCAGCAGCTCGCAGGGATCCTACGGAGAGCAGTACTTC.

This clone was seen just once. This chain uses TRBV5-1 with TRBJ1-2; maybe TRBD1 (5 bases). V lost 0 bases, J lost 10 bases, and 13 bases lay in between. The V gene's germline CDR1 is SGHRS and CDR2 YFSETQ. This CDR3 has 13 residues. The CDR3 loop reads CASSLDVSTAYTF. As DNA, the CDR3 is TGCGCCAGCAGCTTGGACGTTTCGACAGCCTACACCTTC.

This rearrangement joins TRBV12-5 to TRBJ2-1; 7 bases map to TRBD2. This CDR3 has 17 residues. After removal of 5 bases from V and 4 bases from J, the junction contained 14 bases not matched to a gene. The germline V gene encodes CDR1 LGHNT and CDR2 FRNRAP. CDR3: CASGGLLSGTIYNEQFF. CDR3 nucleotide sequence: TGTGCTAGTGGTGGCCTTCTATCCGGGACTATTTACAATGAGCAGTTCTTC. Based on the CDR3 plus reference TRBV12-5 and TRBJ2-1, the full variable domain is DARVTQTPRHKVTEMGQEVTMRCQPILGHNTVFWYRQTMMQGLELLAYFRNRAPLDDSGMPKDRFSAEMPDATLATLKIQPSEPRDSAVYFCASGGLLSGTIYNEQFFGPGTRLTVL.

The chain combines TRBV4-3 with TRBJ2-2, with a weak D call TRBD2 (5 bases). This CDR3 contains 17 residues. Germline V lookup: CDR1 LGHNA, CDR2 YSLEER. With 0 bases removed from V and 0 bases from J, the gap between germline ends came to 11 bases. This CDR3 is CASSQDRTGSNTGELFF. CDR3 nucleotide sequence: TGCGCCAGCAGCCAAGATCGTACGGGGTCGAACACCGGGGAGCTGTTTTTT.

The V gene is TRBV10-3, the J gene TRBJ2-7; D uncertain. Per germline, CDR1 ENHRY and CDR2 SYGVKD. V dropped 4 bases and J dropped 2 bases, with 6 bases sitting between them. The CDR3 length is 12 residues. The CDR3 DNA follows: TGTGCCATCAGTGCAGACCCCTACGAGCAGTACTTC. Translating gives CAISADPYEQYF.

The CDR3 reads CASSPLAGSYGYTF. CDR3 bases: TGTGCCAGCAGTCCCCTCGCTGGGAGCTATGGCTACACCTTC. V gene TRBV27 combines with J gene TRBJ1-2; D is uncertain. This CDR3 is 14 amino acids long. CDR1 and CDR2 (germline): MNHEY, SMNVEV (reference sequence). V was cut by 5 bases and J by 4 bases, with 14 bases left in between.

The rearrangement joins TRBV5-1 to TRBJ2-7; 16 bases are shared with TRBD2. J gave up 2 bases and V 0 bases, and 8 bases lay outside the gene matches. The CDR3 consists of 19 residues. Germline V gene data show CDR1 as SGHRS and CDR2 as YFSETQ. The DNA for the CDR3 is TGCGCCAGCAGCTTGGCCGCGGGACTAGCGGGAGGGCCGCCCTACGAGCAGTACTTC. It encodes CASSLAAGLAGGPPYEQYF.

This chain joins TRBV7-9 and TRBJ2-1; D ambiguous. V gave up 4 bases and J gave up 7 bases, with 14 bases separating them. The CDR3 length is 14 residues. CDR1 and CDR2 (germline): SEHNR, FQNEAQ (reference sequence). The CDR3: CASSSASRPNEQFF. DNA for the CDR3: TGTGCCAGCAGCTCCGCGAGCCGACCGAATGAGCAGTTCTTC. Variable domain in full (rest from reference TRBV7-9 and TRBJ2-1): DTGVSQNPRHKITKRGQNVTFRCDPISEHNRLYWYRQTLGQGPEFLTYFQNEAQLEKSRLLSDRFSAERPKGSFSTLEIQRTEQGDSAMYLCASSSASRPNEQFFGPGTRLTVL.

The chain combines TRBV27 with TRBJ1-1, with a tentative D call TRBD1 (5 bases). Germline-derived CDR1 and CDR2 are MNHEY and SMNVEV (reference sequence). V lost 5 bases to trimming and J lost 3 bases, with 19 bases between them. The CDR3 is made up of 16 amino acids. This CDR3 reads CASSDSGLPRDTEAFF. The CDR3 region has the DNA TGTGCCAGCAGTGATTCGGGACTCCCGAGGGACACTGAAGCTTTCTTT.

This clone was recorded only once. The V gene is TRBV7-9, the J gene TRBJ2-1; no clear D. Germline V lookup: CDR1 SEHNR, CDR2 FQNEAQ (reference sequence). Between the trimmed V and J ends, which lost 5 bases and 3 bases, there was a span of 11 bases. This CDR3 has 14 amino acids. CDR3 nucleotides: TGTGCCAGCAGCCCTAAGCGCGACTACAATGAGCAGTTCTTC. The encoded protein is CASSPKRDYNEQFF.

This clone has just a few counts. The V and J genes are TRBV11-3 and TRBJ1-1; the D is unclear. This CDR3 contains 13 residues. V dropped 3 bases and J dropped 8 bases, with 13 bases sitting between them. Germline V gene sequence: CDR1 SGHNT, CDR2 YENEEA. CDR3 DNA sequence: TGTGCCAGCAGCTTCAACATGCAGGAAGAAGCTTTCTTT. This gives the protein CASSFNMQEEAFF.

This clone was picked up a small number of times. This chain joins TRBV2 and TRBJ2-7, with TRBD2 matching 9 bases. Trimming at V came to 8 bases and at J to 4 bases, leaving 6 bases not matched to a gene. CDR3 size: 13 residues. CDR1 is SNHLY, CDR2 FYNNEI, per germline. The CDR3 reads CASSRGLAYEQYF. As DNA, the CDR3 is TGTGCCAGCTCTAGGGGACTAGCATACGAGCAGTACTTC.